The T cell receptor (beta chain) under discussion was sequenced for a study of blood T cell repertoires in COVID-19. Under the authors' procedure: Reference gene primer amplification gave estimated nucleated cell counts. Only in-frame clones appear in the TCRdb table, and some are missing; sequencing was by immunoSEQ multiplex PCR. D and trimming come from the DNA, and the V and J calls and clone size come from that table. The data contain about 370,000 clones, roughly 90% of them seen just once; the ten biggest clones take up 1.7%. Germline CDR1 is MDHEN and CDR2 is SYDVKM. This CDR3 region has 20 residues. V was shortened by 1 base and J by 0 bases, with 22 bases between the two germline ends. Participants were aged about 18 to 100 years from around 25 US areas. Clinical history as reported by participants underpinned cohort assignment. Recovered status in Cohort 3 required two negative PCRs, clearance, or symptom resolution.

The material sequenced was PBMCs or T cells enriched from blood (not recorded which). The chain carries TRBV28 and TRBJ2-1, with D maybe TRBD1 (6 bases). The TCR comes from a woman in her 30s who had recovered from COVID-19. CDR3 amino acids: CASSLSPFGQRLTSYNEQFF. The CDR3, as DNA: TGTGCCAGCAGTTTATCCCCATTCGGACAGCGGCTCACCTCCTACAATGAGCAGTTCTTC.